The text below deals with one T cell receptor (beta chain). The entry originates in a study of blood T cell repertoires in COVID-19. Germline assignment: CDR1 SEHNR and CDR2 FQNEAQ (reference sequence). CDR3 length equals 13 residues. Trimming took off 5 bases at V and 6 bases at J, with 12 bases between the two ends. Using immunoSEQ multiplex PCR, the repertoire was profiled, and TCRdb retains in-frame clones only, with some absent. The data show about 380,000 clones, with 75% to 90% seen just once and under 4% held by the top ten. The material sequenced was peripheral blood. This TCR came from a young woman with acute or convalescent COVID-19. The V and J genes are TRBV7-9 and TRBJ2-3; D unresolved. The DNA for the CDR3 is TGTGCCAGCAGCCAGAGACCCGGGGATACGCAGTATTTT. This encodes CASSQRPGDTQYF.